These T cell receptor beta chains were read from a single sample in a study of beta chain features in type 1 diabetes. Measured with immunoSEQ multiplex PCR; TCRdb has only the in-frame clones, and not every one. Of under 550,000 clones detected, approximately 10% appear once; the ten largest clones hold approximately 0.045%. The sequenced sample was naive CD4+ T cells from blood. The receptor source for this set is a woman aged 18-29 years in good health. Both conserved end residues are part of each CDR3. D genes are given only for firm matches. Some rows have no size entry. The others give once, few or many, or a class for an expanded clone.

clone_size,d_call,j_call,v_call,cdr3_nt,cdr3_aa
NA,NA,TRBJ1-5,TRBV7-9,TGTGCCAGCAGCCGGCCCAATCAGCCCCAGCATTTT,CASSRPNQPQHF
NA,NA,TRBJ1-4,TRBV29-1,TGCAGCGTTGAAGACAGGGCATATACTGAAAAACTGTTTTTT,CSVEDRAYTEKLFF
NA,TRBD2,TRBJ2-3,TRBV11-2,TGTGCCACAACACTAGCGGGAGTGACAGATACGCAGTATTTT,CATTLAGVTDTQYF
NA,TRBD1,TRBJ2-7,TRBV25-1,TGTGCCAGCAGTGAATATAGACAGGGTTCCTACGAGCAGTACTTC,CASSEYRQGSYEQYF
few,NA,TRBJ1-3,TRBV29-1,TGCAGCGTTGATCCGGGTTCGGACACCATATATTTT,CSVDPGSDTIYF
few,TRBD1,TRBJ2-2,TRBV5-1,TGCGCCAGCAGCATCGGACAGGGGCCAACCGGGGAGCTGTTTTTT,CASSIGQGPTGELFF
NA,NA,TRBJ2-7,TRBV15,TGTGCCACCAGCAGAGATTTTGGCTACGAGCAGTACTTC,CATSRDFGYEQYF
NA,NA,TRBJ2-6,TRBV4-1,TGCGCCAGCAGCCAAGGGACGTTCTCTGGGGCCAACGTCCTGACTTTC,CASSQGTFSGANVLTF
NA,NA,TRBJ1-2,TRBV7-2,TGTGCCAGTGATGACCTTCTACACTATGGCTACACCTTC,CASDDLLHYGYTF
few,NA,TRBJ2-7,TRBV6-6,TGTGCCAGCAGTTCGGGGGTAGGCTACGAGCAGTACTTC,CASSSGVGYEQYF
NA,NA,TRBJ2-5,TRBV2,TGTGCCAGCAGTGTGTTCGGCACGGACCAAGAGACCCAGTACTTC,CASSVFGTDQETQYF
NA,NA,TRBJ2-7,TRBV4-3,TGCGCCAGCAGCCAAGATGTCCCGAGTAGGAGCTACGAGCAGTACTTC,CASSQDVPSRSYEQYF
few,NA,TRBJ2-5,TRBV9,TGTGCCAGCAGCGTAGAAGGGAACTATGAGACCCAGTACTTC,CASSVEGNYETQYF
NA,NA,TRBJ2-2,TRBV19,TGTGCCAGTAGTCAAGGGCCCGGGGAGCTGTTTTTT,CASSQGPGELFF
NA,NA,TRBJ1-1,TRBV5-6,TGTGCCAGCAGCTTCAGGTTGGGGGTCACTGAAGCTTTCTTT,CASSFRLGVTEAFF
NA,NA,TRBJ2-2,TRBV7-9,TGTGCCAGCAGTGCCGTGAACACCGGGGAGCTGTTTTTT,CASSAVNTGELFF
NA,NA,TRBJ1-6,TRBV10-3,TGTGCCAACTCGGGACAACCTAATTCACCCCTCCACTTT,CANSGQPNSPLHF
NA,TRBD2,TRBJ2-1,TRBV9,TGTGCCAGCAGCGCTCGGACTAGCGGGAGGGCCATGTTTGAGCAGTTCTTC,CASSARTSGRAMFEQFF
few,TRBD1,TRBJ2-5,TRBV4-2,TGTGCCAGCAGCCAACTCGGGACAGGGAATTTAGAGACCCAGTACTTC,CASSQLGTGNLETQYF
NA,TRBD2,TRBJ2-4,TRBV28,TGTGCCAGCATGAATCCGGGACTAGGCATTCAGTACTTC,CASMNPGLGIQYF
NA,NA,TRBJ2-3,TRBV19,TGTGCCAGTAGTAACTCGAGGTGGTACACAGATACGCAGTATTTT,CASSNSRWYTDTQYF
few,NA,TRBJ2-3,TRBV28,TGTGCCAGCAGGCCGGCTAGCACAGATACGCAGTATTTT,CASRPASTDTQYF
NA,NA,TRBJ2-1,TRBV9,TGTGCCAGCAGCGTAAGCGGGCAAGGCTACAATGAGCAGTTCTTC,CASSVSGQGYNEQFF
few,TRBD2,TRBJ2-3,TRBV7-3,TGTGCCAGCAGCCTTCGGGCGGGGGCAGATACGCAGTATTTT,CASSLRAGADTQYF
NA,NA,TRBJ2-5,TRBV19,TGTGCCAGTAGTATTCGGAGGGGATGGGAGACCCAGTACTTC,CASSIRRGWETQYF
NA,NA,TRBJ2-1,TRBV11-1,TGTGCCAGCAGCCACACGGGACGCAGGGGCTACAATGAGCAGTTCTTC,CASSHTGRRGYNEQFF
few,NA,TRBJ2-2,TRBV18,TGTGCCAGCTCACCACTACAGGGCGGGGACACCGGGGAGCTGTTTTTT,CASSPLQGGDTGELFF
few,NA,TRBJ2-4,TRBV5-1,TGCGCCAGCAGCTTCGGGGGACAGACCGGGAACATTCAGTACTTC,CASSFGGQTGNIQYF
NA,NA,TRBJ2-5,TRBV21-1,TGTGCCAGCAGCAAAGTTTGGGAACCTAGGGAGACCCAGTACTTC,CASSKVWEPRETQYF
few,NA,TRBJ2-1,TRBV11-1,TGTGCCAGCAGCTCCCCACGGGACTACAATGAGCAGTTCTTC,CASSSPRDYNEQFF
few,TRBD1,TRBJ1-2,TRBV5-4,TGTGCCAGCAGCTTCGGGACAGGCCTTGGAGAGGACTATGGCTACACCTTC,CASSFGTGLGEDYGYTF
few,NA,TRBJ1-2,TRBV29-1,TGCAGCGTACCACCTAACGGGGTGACTGGCTACACCTTC,CSVPPNGVTGYTF
NA,NA,TRBJ1-1,TRBV28,TGTGCCAGCAGTTTGGTACTCAGAAGCACTGAAGCTTTCTTT,CASSLVLRSTEAFF